This entry lists 28 T cell receptor beta chains sequenced from one sample in a study of T cells in Graves' hyperthyroidism and ophthalmopathy. The CDR3 regions of TCR beta were amplified from RNA transcripts. First-round RT-PCR of the TCR CDR3 relied on the HTBI primer set. One entry per CDR3 protein results from TCRdb running MiXCR on the multiplex PCR reads. The data hold 90,000 to 120,000 distinct CDR3 sequences, with about 15% observed a single time. The sequenced sample was blood. The receptor source for this set is a woman between 50 and 59 years old with Graves' hyperthyroidism.

About this clonotype itself: The junction departs from germline at one end; a sequencing error may be responsible. This chain connects TRBV6-5 to TRBJ1-2; 9 bases align to TRBD1. Germline V gene data show CDR1 as MNHEY and CDR2 as SVGAGI. The CDR3 runs 16 residues. The CDR3 is CSSSYGQGMNYYGYTF. The CDR3, as DNA: TGTTCCAGCAGTTACGGACAGGGGATGAACTATTATGGCTACACCTTC.

This clonotype was observed many times. The J gene is TRBJ2-5, the V gene TRBV14; 12 bases agree with TRBD2. Germline values: CDR1 SGHDN, CDR2 FVKESK. The CDR3 is 18 residues long. Trimming at V came to 4 bases and at J to 0 bases, leaving 9 bases not matched to a gene. CDR3 loop: CASSLKRLAGAYQETQYF. The DNA of the CDR3 is TGTGCCAGCAGCCTTAAAAGACTAGCGGGAGCGTACCAAGAGACCCAGTACTTC.

This clonotype has a count of ten or more. This sequence joins TRBV9 and TRBJ2-5; perhaps TRBD1 as D (6 bases). Trimming left V 4 bases short and J 3 bases short, with 10 bases between. This CDR3 comprises 13 residues. Germline CDR1 SGDLS, CDR2 YYNGEE. The CDR3 DNA reads as TGTGCCAGCAGCACCCGGACAGAAGAGACCCAGTACTTC. Its protein product is CASSTRTEETQYF.

This clonotype was recorded many times. CDR3 bases: TGTGCCAGCAGATCCCCCGGGGGGCCCCAGCATTTT. Protein sequence: CASRSPGGPQHF. The rearrangement uses TRBV7-9 and TRBJ1-5; D possibly corresponds to TRBD1 (5 bases). Trimming stripped 6 bases from V and 9 bases from J, with 12 bases between. The CDR3 loop spans 12 amino acids. The V gene's germline CDR1 is SEHNR and CDR2 FQNEAQ (reference sequence).

This clonotype was seen at least ten times. The CDR3 DNA follows: TGCAGTGGTAGGACAGGGCTCCTTGGCGAGCAGTACTTC. Its translation is CSGRTGLLGEQYF. The genes are TRBV20-1 and TRBJ2-7; 8 positions match TRBD1. The V and J ends lost 7 bases and 6 bases, in that order; junction bases with no gene match: 11. The CDR3 spans 13 residues. Germline CDR1 is DFQATT and CDR2 is SNEGSKA (reference sequence).

The chain links TRBV7-8 to TRBJ1-3; possibly TRBD1 for D (5 bases). V was trimmed by 6 bases and J by 2 bases, leaving 11 bases between them. Germline assignment: CDR1 SGHVS and CDR2 FQNEAQ. The CDR3 loop spans 14 amino acids. The chain's CDR3 is CASSWGTAGNTIYF. DNA of the CDR3: TGTGCCAGCAGTTGGGGGACTGCTGGAAACACCATATATTTT.

The chain employs TRBV20-1 and TRBJ2-1, with 14 bases aligning to TRBD2. The CDR3 has 13 residues. Germline V CDR1 and CDR2: DFQATT, SNEGSKA (reference sequence). The CDR3 sequence is CRTGTSGGNEQFF. CDR3 coding DNA: TGCAGGACTGGGACTAGCGGGGGAAATGAGCAGTTCTTC.

This clonotype was detected many times. This sequence joins TRBV20-1 and TRBJ2-1; D may be TRBD1 or TRBD2 (5 bases each). V gave up 5 bases and J gave up 4 bases, with 15 bases separating them. Germline V gives CDR1 DFQATT, CDR2 SNEGSKA (reference sequence). The CDR3 is 14 amino acids. Here the CDR3 reads CSAAGTISYNEQFF. In DNA form, the CDR3 reads TGCAGTGCTGCCGGGACCATTTCGTACAATGAGCAGTTCTTC.

The sample holds many counts of this clonotype. The V call is TRBV20-1, the J call TRBJ2-1; TRBD2 matches at 11 bases. With 3 bases clipped from V and 9 bases from J, the junction kept 10 bases outside the gene matches. The germline CDR1 and CDR2 sequences are DFQATT and SNEGSKA (reference sequence). The CDR3 sequence is 15 residues long. CDR3 nucleotides: TGCAGTGCTAGGATTAGCGGGAGGGCTCTTTCTGAGCAGTTCTTC. Its protein product is CSARISGRALSEQFF.

This clonotype occurred many times. The chain carries TRBV5-1 and TRBJ2-1, with 9 bases aligning to TRBD2. Germline V lookup: CDR1 SGHRS, CDR2 YFSETQ. J gave up 15 bases and V 4 bases, and 14 bases lay outside the gene matches. This CDR3 region has 14 residues. The CDR3 DNA reads as TGCGCCAGCAGCGTTGGATCTAGCGGGACCAGTCTGTTCTTC. Its translation: CASSVGSSGTSLFF.

This clonotype was seen ten or more times. The V gene is TRBV20-1, the J gene TRBJ1-5, with D maybe TRBD1 (5 bases). This CDR3 comprises 16 residues. The germline V gene has CDR1 DFQATT and CDR2 SNEGSKA (reference sequence). Between the trimmed V and J ends, which lost 2 bases and 5 bases, there was a span of 19 bases. The CDR3 DNA sequence: TGCAGTGCTAGACCGGACAACAGGCCCAGGGATCAGCCCCAGCATTTT. It specifies CSARPDNRPRDQPQHF.

This clonotype was detected only a few times. A read error may be the cause here, since a much bigger clone is one base away. The chain links TRBV5-1 to TRBJ2-3; no clear D gene. In germline, CDR1 is SGHRS, CDR2 YFSETQ. V was cut by 4 bases and J by 2 bases, with 14 bases left in between. The CDR3 totals 15 residues. Written as DNA, the CDR3 is TGCGCCAGCAGCCCTCGGGCCAGACTCACAGATACGCAGTATTTT. This sequence encodes CASSPRARLTDTQYF.

The CDR3 DNA reads as TGTGCCAGCAGCTTAGTTACAACCTACGAGCAGTACTTC. Translating gives CASSLVTTYEQYF. V usage is TRBV13 and J usage is TRBJ2-7; D call uncertain. Germline-derived CDR1 and CDR2 are PRHDT and FYEKMQ (reference sequence). The length of the CDR3 is 13 residues. V lost 1 base and J 2 bases, leaving 6 bases between the germline ends.

About this clonotype: A read error may account for a junction end that differs from germline. This sequence joins TRBV13 and TRBJ2-3, with D uncertain. Germline CDR1 PRHDT, CDR2 FYEKMQ (reference sequence). CDR3 length: 15 amino acids. The CDR3 DNA is TGCGCCAGCAGCTTGGGTGGTGGGTCGTCGGATACGCAGTATTTT. It yields the protein CASSLGGGSSDTQYF. Drawing the rest from reference TRBV13 and TRBJ2-3, the complete variable domain is AAGVIQSPRHLIKEKRETATLKCYPIPRHDTVYWYQQGPGQDPQFLISFYEKMQSDKGSIPDRFSAQQFSDYHSELNMSSLELGDSALYFCASSLGGGSSDTQYFGPGTRLTVL.

The genes are TRBV9 and TRBJ1-3; 7 bases match TRBD1. Germline V gene sequence: CDR1 SGDLS, CDR2 YYNGEE. The CDR3 covers 16 residues. The V and J ends lost 4 bases and 3 bases, in that order; junction bases with no gene match: 10. CDR3: CASSSTGQRSGNTIYF. The CDR3 DNA reads as TGTGCCAGCAGCTCGACAGGGCAAAGGAGTGGAAACACCATATATTTT.

The table lists this clonotype with a count of one. The CDR3 region is CASSLIGLAGDEQYF. The CDR3 region has the DNA TGTGCCAGCAGTTTAATCGGCCTAGCGGGAGACGAGCAGTACTTC. The chain employs TRBV28 and TRBJ2-7; TRBD2 matches at 10 bases. CDR3 size: 15 residues. V lost 2 bases, J lost 5 bases, and 6 bases stayed unmatched. Germline assignment: CDR1 MDHEN and CDR2 SYDVKM.

This clonotype was recorded at least ten times. The J gene is TRBJ2-1, the V gene TRBV30; possibly TRBD1 for D (6 bases). The ends were cut back, 4 bases at V and 0 bases at J, with 10 bases in the middle. The CDR3 spans 14 residues. Germline loops: CDR1 GTSNPN, CDR2 SVGIG (reference sequence). The CDR3 DNA reads TGTGCCTGGAAGCGAGGGGGCTCCTACAATGAGCAGTTCTTC. Encoded protein: CAWKRGGSYNEQFF.

The table lists this clonotype with many counts. The chain couples TRBV30 to TRBJ1-1; TRBD1 might be the D (5 bases). CDR3 length equals 12 residues. Trimming cost V 8 bases and J 4 bases, with 14 bases left between them. Germline-derived CDR1 and CDR2 are GTSNPN and SVGIG (reference sequence). The CDR3: CALKGMGTEAFF. In nucleotides, the CDR3 is TGTGCCCTAAAGGGGATGGGCACTGAAGCTTTCTTT.

This clonotype was observed at least ten times. The rearrangement links TRBV29-1 to TRBJ2-1, with a weak D call TRBD2 (7 bases). The CDR3 spans 13 residues. Trimming cost V 2 bases and J 7 bases, with 12 bases left between them. Germline V gives CDR1 SQVTM, CDR2 ANQGSEA. The CDR3 spells CSVERGGGNEQFF. The CDR3 nucleotides are TGCAGCGTTGAAAGGGGAGGGGGTAATGAGCAGTTCTTC.

This clonotype occurred many times. The chain couples TRBV27 to TRBJ2-5; unclear D gene. V lost 2 bases and J 5 bases, leaving 21 bases between the germline ends. CDR1 is MNHEY and CDR2 is SMNVEV in the germline V gene (reference sequence). CDR3 length: 17 residues. The CDR3 protein is CASSLKAGWLMEETQYF. The DNA for the CDR3 is TGTGCCAGCAGTTTAAAGGCAGGTTGGCTTATGGAGGAGACCCAGTACTTC.

Ten or more counts support this clonotype. The chain has TRBV10-3 and TRBJ1-1; D gene ambiguous. Per the germline V gene, CDR1 is ENHRY and CDR2 is SYGVKD. V was pared by 3 bases and J by 8 bases, with 7 bases between. The CDR3 is made up of 11 amino acids. CDR3 DNA: TGTGCCATCAGTGAATACAGCGAAGCTTTCTTT. As protein: CAISEYSEAFF.

The sample holds many counts of this clonotype. The CDR3 sequence is CASSNQGAEAFF. The CDR3 nucleotides read TGTGCCAGCAGTAATCAGGGAGCTGAAGCTTTCTTT. This rearrangement joins TRBV3-1 to TRBJ1-1; weak D call: TRBD1 (5 bases). The V end was cut by 6 bases, the J end by 6 bases, with 11 bases between. This CDR3 is built from 12 residues. Per germline, CDR1 LGHDT and CDR2 YNNKEL (reference sequence).

This clonotype was counted many times. This chain uses TRBV6-5 with TRBJ2-7, with a possible D match to TRBD1 (5 bases). The CDR3 has 15 amino acids. The ends were cut back, 0 bases at V and 4 bases at J, with 13 bases in the middle. Germline V gene sequence: CDR1 MNHEY, CDR2 SVGAGI. CDR3 loop: CASSYSTRTTYEQYF. DNA for the CDR3: TGTGCCAGCAGTTACTCGACAAGGACAACTTACGAGCAGTACTTC.

This clonotype was picked up many times. The chain joins TRBV6-1 to TRBJ1-3; no clear D. The CDR3 has 12 amino acids. The V and J ends lost 6 bases and 0 bases respectively, with 3 bases between them. The V gene's germline CDR1 is MNHNS and CDR2 SASEGT. The CDR3 is CASRSSGNTIYF. The CDR3 DNA is TGTGCCAGCAGGAGCTCTGGAAACACCATATATTTT.

V gene TRBV20-1 combines with J gene TRBJ2-1; 8 bases are a match to TRBD2. The CDR3 totals 13 residues. The germline CDR1 and CDR2 sequences are DFQATT and SNEGSKA (reference sequence). Trimming took 2 bases from V and 7 from J; bases not matched to a gene: 4. For the CDR3, the DNA is TGCAGTGCTAGAAACGGGAGGGGGAATGAGCAGTTCTTC. This translates into CSARNGRGNEQFF.

About this clonotype itself: The junction shows a germline mismatch at one end, possibly a read error. The V call is TRBV7-9, the J call TRBJ2-2, with unresolved D. CDR1 is SEHNR, CDR2 FQNEAQ, per germline (reference sequence). The CDR3 length is 13 residues. The CDR3 is CTSSLAGFGELFF. Written as DNA, the CDR3 is TGTACCAGCAGCTTAGCCGGATTCGGGGAGCTGTTTTTT.

The chain links TRBV7-3 to TRBJ2-5; 10 bases are shared with TRBD2. J lost 4 bases, V lost 4 bases, and 12 bases had no gene match. Germline V gene sequence: CDR1 SGHTA, CDR2 FQGTGA. This CDR3 has 17 residues. The DNA for the CDR3 is TGTGCCAGCAGCTCCTGGACTGGGCTAGCGGGAGTAGAGACCCAGTACTTC. It is translated as CASSSWTGLAGVETQYF.

Many counts were recorded for this clonotype. The rearrangement uses TRBV28 and TRBJ1-4, with TRBD1 identical over 11 bases. Trimming cost V 6 bases and J 0 bases; bases outside gene matches: 6. Germline V gene lookup returns CDR1 MDHEN and CDR2 SYDVKM. The CDR3 covers 17 residues. The CDR3 DNA follows: TGTGCCAGCAGAGGACAGGGGGCCCACTCAACTAATGAAAAACTGTTTTTT. Its protein is CASRGQGAHSTNEKLFF.